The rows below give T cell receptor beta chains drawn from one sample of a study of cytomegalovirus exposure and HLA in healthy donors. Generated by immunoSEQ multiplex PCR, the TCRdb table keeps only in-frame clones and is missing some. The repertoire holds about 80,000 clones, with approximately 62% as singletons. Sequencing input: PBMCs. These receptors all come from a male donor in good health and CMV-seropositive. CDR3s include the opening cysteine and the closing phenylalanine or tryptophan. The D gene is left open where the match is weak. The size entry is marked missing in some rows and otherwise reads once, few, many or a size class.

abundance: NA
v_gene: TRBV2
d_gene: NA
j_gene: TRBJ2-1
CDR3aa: CASSLWGDEQFF
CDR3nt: TGTGCCAGCAGCCTTTGGGGGGATGAGCAGTTCTTC

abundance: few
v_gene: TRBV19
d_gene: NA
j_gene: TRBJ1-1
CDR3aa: CASSIAGRRNTEAFF
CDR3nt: TGTGCCAGTAGTATAGCGGGGAGGCGGAACACTGAAGCTTTCTTT

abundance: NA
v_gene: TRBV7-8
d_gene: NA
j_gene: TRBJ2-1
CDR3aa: CASSTRLDNEQFF
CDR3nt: TGTGCCAGCAGCACGCGACTAGACAATGAGCAGTTCTTC

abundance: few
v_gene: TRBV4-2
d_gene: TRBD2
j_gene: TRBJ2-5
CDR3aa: CASSRVSGTSGGETQYF
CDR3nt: TGTGCCAGCAGCCGGGTATCGGGGACTAGCGGAGGTGAGACCCAGTACTTC

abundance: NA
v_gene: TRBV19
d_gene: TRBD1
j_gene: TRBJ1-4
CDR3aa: CASNDGTGYEKLFF
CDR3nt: TGTGCCAGTAATGACGGGACAGGATATGAAAAACTGTTTTTT

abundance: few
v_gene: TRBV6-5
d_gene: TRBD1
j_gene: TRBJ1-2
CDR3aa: CASSQGANYGYTF
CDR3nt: TGTGCCAGCAGTCAGGGGGCGAACTATGGCTACACCTTC

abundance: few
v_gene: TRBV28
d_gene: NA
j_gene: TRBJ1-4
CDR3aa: CASSLGSATNEKLFF
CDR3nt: TGTGCCAGCAGTTTAGGCAGCGCAACTAATGAAAAACTGTTTTTT

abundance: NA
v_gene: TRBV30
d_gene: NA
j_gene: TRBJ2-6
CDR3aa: CAWSGASSGANVLTF
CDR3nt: TGTGCCTGGAGTGGGGCAAGCTCTGGGGCCAACGTCCTGACTTTC

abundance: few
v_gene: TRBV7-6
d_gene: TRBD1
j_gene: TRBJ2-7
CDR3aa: CASSLGGQYEQYF
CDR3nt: TGTGCCAGCAGCTTAGGGGGACAGTACGAGCAGTACTTC

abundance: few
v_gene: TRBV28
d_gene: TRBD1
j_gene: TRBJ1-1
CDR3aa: CASSLRQGKGTEAFF
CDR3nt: TGTGCCAGCAGTTTGAGACAGGGGAAGGGGACTGAAGCTTTCTTT

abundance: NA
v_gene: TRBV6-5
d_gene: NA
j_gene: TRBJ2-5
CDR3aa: CASSSDLAETQYF
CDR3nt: TGTGCCAGCAGTTCGGACTTGGCGGAGACCCAGTACTTC

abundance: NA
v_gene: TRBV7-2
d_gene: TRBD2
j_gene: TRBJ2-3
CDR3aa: CASSPPGLAGGTITDTQYF
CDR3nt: TGTGCCAGCAGCCCCCCTGGTCTAGCGGGGGGAACGATCACAGATACGCAGTATTTT

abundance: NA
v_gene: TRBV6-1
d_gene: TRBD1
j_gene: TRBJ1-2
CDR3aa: CASSEFRTGGYGYTF
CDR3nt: TGTGCCAGCAGTGAATTCCGGACAGGGGGCTATGGCTACACCTTC

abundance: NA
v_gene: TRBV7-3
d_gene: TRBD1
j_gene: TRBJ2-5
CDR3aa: CASSFRGQASETQYF
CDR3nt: TGTGCCAGCAGCTTCAGGGGACAGGCGTCGGAGACCCAGTACTTC

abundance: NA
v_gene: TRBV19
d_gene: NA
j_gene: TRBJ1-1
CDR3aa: CASSKRMNTEAFF
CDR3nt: TGTGCCAGTAGTAAGCGCATGAACACTGAAGCTTTCTTT

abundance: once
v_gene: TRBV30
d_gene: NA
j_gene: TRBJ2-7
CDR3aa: CAWSVQYEQYF
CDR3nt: TGTGCCTGGAGTGTCCAGTACGAGCAGTACTTC

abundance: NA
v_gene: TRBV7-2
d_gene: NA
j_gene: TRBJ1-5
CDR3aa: CASSLGNVVGSQPQHF
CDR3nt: TGTGCCAGCAGCTTAGGGAATGTGGTAGGGAGTCAGCCCCAGCATTTT

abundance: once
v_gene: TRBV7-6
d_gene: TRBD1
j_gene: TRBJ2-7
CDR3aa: CASSLDGQGQYEQYF
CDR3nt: TGTGCCAGCAGCTTAGACGGACAGGGACAATACGAGCAGTACTTC

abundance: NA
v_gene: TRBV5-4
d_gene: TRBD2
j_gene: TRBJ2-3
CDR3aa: CASQPGSGTLTDTQYF
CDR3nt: TGTGCTAGTCAGCCCGGTAGCGGGACCCTCACAGATACGCAGTATTTT

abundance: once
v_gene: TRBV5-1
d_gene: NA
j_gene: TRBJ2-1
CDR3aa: CASSLDHSSYNEQFF
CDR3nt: TGCGCCAGCAGCTTGGACCATAGCTCCTACAATGAGCAGTTCTTC

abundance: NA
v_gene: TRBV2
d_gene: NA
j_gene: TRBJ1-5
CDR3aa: CASSPGISNQPQHF
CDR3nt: TGTGCCAGCAGCCCAGGGATTAGCAATCAGCCCCAGCATTTT

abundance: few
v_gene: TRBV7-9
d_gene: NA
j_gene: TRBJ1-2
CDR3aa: CASSTTTELSNYGYTF
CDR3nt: TGTGCCAGCAGCACGACGACGGAGCTATCTAACTATGGCTACACCTTC

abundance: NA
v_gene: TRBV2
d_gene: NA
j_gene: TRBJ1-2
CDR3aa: CASSVRGLINYGYTF
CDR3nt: TGTGCCAGCAGTGTCCGGGGGTTGATTAACTATGGCTACACCTTC

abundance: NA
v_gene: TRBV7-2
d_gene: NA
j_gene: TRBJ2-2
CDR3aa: CASSFNSGTGELFF
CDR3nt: TGTGCCAGCAGCTTTAATAGCGGCACCGGGGAGCTGTTTTTT

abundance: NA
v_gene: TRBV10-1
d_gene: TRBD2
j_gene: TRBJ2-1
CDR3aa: CASSGRLAGSDSSVQFF
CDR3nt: TGCGCCAGCAGTGGTAGGCTAGCGGGATCCGATTCCTCTGTGCAGTTCTTC